These T cell receptor beta chains were read from a single sample in a study of regulatory T cells in long-lasting Graves disease. MiXCR, run by TCRdb on the multiplex PCR reads, gives a single entry per CDR3 protein. Among a few hundred thousand distinct CDR3 sequences, approximately 12% were seen once, and the ten largest hold approximately 20%. Another study also made use of these data, one on T cells in Graves' hyperthyroidism and ophthalmopathy.

The material sequenced was peripheral blood mononuclear cells (PBMCs), taken at new diagnosis, from a patient treated with antithyroid drugs. All receptors come from a woman between 18 and 29 years old with Graves disease. The CDR3 runs from the conserved cysteine through the conserved F or W. The D gene is left open where the match is weak. Not every row has a clone size; where given, it reads once, few, many or a size class.

clone_size d_call j_call v_call cdr3_aa cdr3_nt
few . TRBJ2-1 TRBV7-9 CASSLFRIRGEQFF TGTGCCAGCAGCTTATTTCGGATCCGGGGTGAGCAGTTCTTC
few . TRBJ2-2 TRBV29-1 CSVLRDATGELFF TGCAGCGTCCTCCGGGACGCCACCGGGGAGCTGTTTTTT
many . TRBJ2-5 TRBV11-3 CASSPGHVREETQYF TGTGCCAGCAGCCCAGGACACGTAAGAGAAGAGACCCAGTACTTC
many . TRBJ1-1 TRBV2 CASRGDVRGTEAFF TGTGCCAGCAGGGGGGACGTGCGGGGGACTGAAGCTTTCTTT
. TRBD1 TRBJ2-1 TRBV5-1 CASSPDREIHNEQFF TGCGCCAGCAGCCCGGACAGGGAGATACACAATGAGCAGTTCTTC
. TRBD2 TRBJ2-1 TRBV7-9 CASSDWGGGTYNEQFF TGTGCCAGCAGCGACTGGGGGGGGGGGACCTACAATGAGCAGTTCTTC
many TRBD2 TRBJ2-1 TRBV5-1 CASSLTYTKREGYNEQFF TGCGCCAGCAGCTTGACCTACACTAAGCGGGAGGGGTACAATGAGCAGTTCTTC
many . TRBJ2-2 TRBV12-3/TRBV12-4 CASSASMGVGELFF TGTGCCAGCAGTGCATCAATGGGGGTAGGGGAGCTGTTTTTT
many TRBD2 TRBJ2-7 TRBV6-9 CASSYRGGLAVDYEQYF TGTGCCAGCAGTTACCGAGGGGGACTAGCGGTAGACTACGAGCAGTACTTC
many TRBD1 TRBJ1-4 TRBV12-3/TRBV12-4 CASSLIGDRDGEKLFF TGTGCCAGCAGTTTAATAGGGGACAGGGATGGTGAAAAACTGTTTTTT
many . TRBJ1-2 TRBV3-1 CASRNGGSAYGYTF TGTGCCAGCCGGAATGGGGGGTCGGCCTATGGCTACACCTTC
many TRBD1 TRBJ1-3 TRBV11-2 CASSPHSGQAGNTIYF TGTGCCAGCAGTCCACATTCGGGACAGGCTGGAAACACCATATATTTT
few . TRBJ1-2 TRBV7-8 CASSEETPNYGYTF TGTGCCAGCAGCGAGGAAACACCCAACTATGGCTACACCTTC
. TRBD2 TRBJ2-3 TRBV4-2 CASSQVPSGNRGTDTQYF TGTGCCAGCAGCCAAGTCCCTAGCGGGAATCGCGGCACAGATACGCAGTATTTT
many . TRBJ2-5 TRBV20-1 CSVERYLTQYF TGCAGTGTAGAGAGATACTTGACCCAGTACTTC
. . TRBJ1-6 TRBV20-1 CSASDPFGGAPNNSPLHF TGCAGTGCTAGTGATCCCTTTGGGGGAGCTCCTAATAATTCACCCCTCCACTTT
many . TRBJ1-1 TRBV20-1 CSARGGEDTEAFF TGCAGTGCTAGAGGGGGTGAGGACACTGAAGCTTTCTTT
few TRBD2 TRBJ2-3 TRBV28 CASSPRLWASGRADTQYF TGTGCCAGCAGTCCTCGACTGTGGGCTAGCGGGAGGGCAGATACGCAGTATTTT
many . TRBJ1-2 TRBV12-3/TRBV12-4 CASSDNRVGWYGYTF TGTGCCAGCAGCGATAACAGGGTGGGGTGGTATGGCTACACCTTC
many . TRBJ2-7 TRBV12-3/TRBV12-4 CASSPRGPYEQYF TGTGCCAGCAGTCCCAGGGGACCCTACGAGCAGTACTTC
many . TRBJ1-2 TRBV10-3 CAISRQGSLNYGYTF TGTGCCATCAGTCGTCAGGGATCCCTTAACTATGGCTACACCTTC
. . TRBJ2-2 TRBV3-1 CASRLRGELFF TGTGCCAGCCGCCTCCGCGGGGAGCTGTTTTTT
many . TRBJ2-6 TRBV30 CAWSVGAWVAGANVLTF TGTGCCTGGAGTGTAGGCGCGTGGGTGGCTGGGGCCAACGTCCTGACTTTC
many . TRBJ1-5 TRBV12-3/TRBV12-4 CASSLGTLGRQPQHF TGTGCCAGCAGTTTAGGGACACTGGGGCGTCAGCCCCAGCATTTT
many TRBD2 TRBJ2-3 TRBV12-3/TRBV12-4 CASSPIHTSGSTDTQYF TGTGCCAGCAGCCCCATACACACTAGCGGGAGCACAGATACGCAGTATTTT
few . TRBJ2-1 TRBV19 CASRTHDKRRLFF TGTGCCAGTAGAACCCATGACAAACGAAGATTGTTCTTC
few TRBD2 TRBJ2-3 TRBV27 CASSSRLAGGSTDTQYF TGTGCCAGCAGTTCTAGACTAGCGGGGGGAAGCACAGATACGCAGTATTTT
. TRBD1 TRBJ2-1 TRBV6-1 CASSEPGQGANEQFF TGTGCCAGCAGTGAGCCGGGACAGGGGGCTAATGAGCAGTTCTTC
many . TRBJ1-5 TRBV20-1 CSASTRGAYSQPQHF TGCAGTGCTAGCACCCGGGGTGCGTATAGTCAGCCCCAGCATTTT
many TRBD1 TRBJ1-5 TRBV28 CASKDRESLRGPQHF TGTGCCAGCAAAGACAGGGAAAGCCTAAGAGGCCCCCAGCATTTT
many . TRBJ2-5 TRBV20-1 CSAWGAVQETQYF TGCAGTGCCTGGGGGGCGGTCCAAGAGACCCAGTACTTC
few . TRBJ2-1 TRBV5-1 CASSLVAGLEYEQFF TGCGCCAGCAGCTTGGTCGCAGGCCTAGAATATGAGCAGTTCTTC
many . TRBJ2-2 TRBV7-9 CASSLGGAGELFF TGTGCCAGCAGCTTAGGCGGGGCCGGGGAGCTGTTTTTT
. TRBD1 TRBJ1-2 TRBV7-2 CASSLVGGQGTGYTF TGTGCCAGCAGCTTAGTAGGGGGACAGGGTACTGGCTACACCTTC
many TRBD1 TRBJ1-2 TRBV11-2 CASSSAGGTMLTNYGYTF TGTGCCAGCAGCTCGGCAGGGGGGACGATGCTGACTAACTATGGCTACACCTTC
many . TRBJ1-1 TRBV20-1 CSARDPVETYTEAFF TGCAGTGCTAGAGATCCGGTGGAGACGTACACTGAAGCTTTCTTT
many . TRBJ2-1 TRBV10-1 CASSEKLGQGSSYNEQFF TGCGCCAGCAGTGAGAAATTGGGCCAGGGGAGCTCCTACAATGAGCAGTTCTTC
many . TRBJ2-3 TRBV7-9 CASSHDDPPDTQYF TGTGCCAGCAGCCACGACGACCCCCCAGATACGCAGTATTTT
. TRBD2 TRBJ2-5 TRBV9 CASSVVAGGGETQYF TGTGCCAGCAGCGTAGTGGCGGGGGGGGGCGAGACCCAGTACTTC
many . TRBJ2-2 TRBV12-3/TRBV12-4 CASSPEGMGPTGELFF TGTGCCAGCAGCCCCGAAGGAATGGGTCCCACCGGGGAGCTGTTTTTT